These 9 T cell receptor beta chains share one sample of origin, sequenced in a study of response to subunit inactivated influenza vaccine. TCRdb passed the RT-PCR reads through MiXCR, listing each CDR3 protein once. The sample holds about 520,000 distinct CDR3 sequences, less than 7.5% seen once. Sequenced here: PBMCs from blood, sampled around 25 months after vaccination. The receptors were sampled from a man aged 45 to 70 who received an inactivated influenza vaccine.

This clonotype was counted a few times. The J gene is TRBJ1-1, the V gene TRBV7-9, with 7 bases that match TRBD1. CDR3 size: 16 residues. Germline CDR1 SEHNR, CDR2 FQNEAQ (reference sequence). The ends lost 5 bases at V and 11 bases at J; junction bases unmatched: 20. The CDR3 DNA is TGTGCCAGCAGCCCGCGACAGGGTTGGGAACACACGGCGGCTTTCTTT. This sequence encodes CASSPRQGWEHTAAFF.

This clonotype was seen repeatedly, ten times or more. As DNA, the CDR3 is TGTGCCAGCAGCTTATACAGGGACAGGCCATACGAGCAGTACTTC. This gives the protein CASSLYRDRPYEQYF. V gene TRBV5-6 combines with J gene TRBJ2-7; 8 nucleotides align to TRBD1. The CDR3 contains 15 residues. Germline V gives CDR1 SGHDT, CDR2 YYEEEE. The ends lost 2 bases at V and 4 bases at J; junction bases unmatched: 8.

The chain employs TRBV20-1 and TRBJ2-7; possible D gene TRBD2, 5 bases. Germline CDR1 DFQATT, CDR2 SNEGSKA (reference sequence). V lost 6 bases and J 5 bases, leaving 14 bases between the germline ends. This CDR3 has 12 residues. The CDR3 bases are TGCAGTGCCGTGAGTCTCGGGAACGAGCAGTACTTC. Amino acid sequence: CSAVSLGNEQYF.

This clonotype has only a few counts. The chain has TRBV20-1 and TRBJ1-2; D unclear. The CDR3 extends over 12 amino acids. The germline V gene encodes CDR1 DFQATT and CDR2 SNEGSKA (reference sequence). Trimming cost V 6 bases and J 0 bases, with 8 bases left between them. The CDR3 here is CSATTANYGYTF. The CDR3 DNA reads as TGCAGTGCAACGACCGCTAACTATGGCTACACCTTC.

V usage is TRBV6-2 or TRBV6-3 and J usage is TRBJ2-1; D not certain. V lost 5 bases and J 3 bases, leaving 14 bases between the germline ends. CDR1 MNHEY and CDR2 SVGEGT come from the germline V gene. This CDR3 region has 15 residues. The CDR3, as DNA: TGTGCCAGCAGTCCCTCAGGAGTGAGCTACAATGAGCAGTTCTTC. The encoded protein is CASSPSGVSYNEQFF.

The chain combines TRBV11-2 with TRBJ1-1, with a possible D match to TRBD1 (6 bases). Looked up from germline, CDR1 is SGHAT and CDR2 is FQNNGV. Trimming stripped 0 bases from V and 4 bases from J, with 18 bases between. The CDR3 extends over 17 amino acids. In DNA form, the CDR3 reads TGTGCCAGCAGCTTAGAGAGTCTGGGGGCTGGGGGCACTGAAGCTTTCTTT. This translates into CASSLESLGAGGTEAFF.

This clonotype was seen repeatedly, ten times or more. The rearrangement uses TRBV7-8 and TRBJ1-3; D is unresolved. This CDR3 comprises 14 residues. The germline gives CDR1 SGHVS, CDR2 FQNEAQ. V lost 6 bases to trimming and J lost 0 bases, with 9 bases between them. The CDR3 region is CASSRHSSGNTIYF. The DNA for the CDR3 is TGTGCCAGCAGTCGACACTCCTCTGGAAACACCATATATTTT. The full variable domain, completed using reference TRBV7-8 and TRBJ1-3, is GAGVSQSPRYKVAKRGQDVALRCDPISGHVSLFWYQQALGQGPEFLTYFQNEAQLDKSGLPSDRFFAERPEGSVSTLKIQRTQQEDSAVYLCASSRHSSGNTIYFGEGSWLTVV.

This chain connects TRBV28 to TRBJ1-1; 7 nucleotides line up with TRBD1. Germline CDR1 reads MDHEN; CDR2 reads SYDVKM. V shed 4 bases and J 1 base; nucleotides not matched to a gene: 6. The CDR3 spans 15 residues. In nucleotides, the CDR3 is TGTGCCAGCAGTTCAGGGGGACATCCGAACACTGAAGCTTTCTTT. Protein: CASSSGGHPNTEAFF.

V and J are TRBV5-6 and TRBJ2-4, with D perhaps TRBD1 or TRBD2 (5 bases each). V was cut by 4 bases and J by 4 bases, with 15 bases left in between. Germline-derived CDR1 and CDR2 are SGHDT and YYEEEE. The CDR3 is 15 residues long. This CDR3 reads CASSMTTGAKNIQYF. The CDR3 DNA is TGTGCCAGCAGCATGACAACCGGGGCGAAAAACATTCAGTACTTC.